This entry concerns a single T cell receptor (beta chain). The CDR3 loop spans 15 amino acids. The data belong to a study of T cell responses to AZD1222 COVID-19 vaccine. Here immunoSEQ multiplex PCR was the method, and the copy in TCRdb shows in-frame clones only, minus some. Here the sample spans 110,000 to 150,000 clones, 85% to 90% being singletons. The receptor was derived from an adult in good health. The rearrangement uses TRBV21-1 and TRBJ1-1; TRBD1 reflects the table's D call only, with no check against the DNA. TRBV21-1 is a documented pseudogene. The source material was peripheral blood, sampled on day 0 of AZD1222 vaccination. The CDR3 spells CASSGRTIQNTEAFF. The DNA of the CDR3 is TGTGCCAGCAGCGGACGGACAATCCAGAACACTGAAGCTTTCTTT.